This is a list of T cell receptor beta chains from one sample in a study of T cell responses to AZD1222 COVID-19 vaccine. Clones were sequenced by immunoSEQ multiplex PCR, and TCRdb holds only the in-frame ones, with some missing. The sample consists of fewer than 95,000 clones, approximately 89% of them appearing once. The sequences come from peripheral blood, collected 28 days after the second AZD1222 dose. These receptors all come from an adult who received the AZD1222 COVID-19 vaccine. Both conserved end residues are part of each CDR3. The D gene is left open where the match is weak. A row's size may be missing; if present it is once, few, many or a size class.

clone_size: .
v_call: TRBV15
d_call: TRBD1
j_call: TRBJ2-7
cdr3_aa: CATSRDGTGGDEQYF
cdr3_nt: TGTGCCACCAGCAGAGACGGGACAGGGGGCGACGAGCAGTACTTC

clone_size: .
v_call: TRBV7-3
d_call: TRBD2
j_call: TRBJ2-3
cdr3_aa: CASSLFSGGADTQYF
cdr3_nt: TGTGCCAGCAGCTTATTTAGCGGGGGGGCGGATACGCAGTATTTT

clone_size: .
v_call: TRBV5-1
d_call: .
j_call: TRBJ2-1
cdr3_aa: CASSLIGTSYNEQFF
cdr3_nt: TGCGCCAGCAGCTTGATCGGGACCTCCTACAATGAGCAGTTCTTC

clone_size: .
v_call: TRBV9
d_call: .
j_call: TRBJ1-5
cdr3_aa: CASSVTDGNQPQHF
cdr3_nt: TGTGCCAGCAGCGTGACGGACGGCAATCAGCCCCAGCATTTT

clone_size: .
v_call: TRBV7-2
d_call: .
j_call: TRBJ1-2
cdr3_aa: CASSPDSTATYGYTF
cdr3_nt: TGTGCCAGCAGCCCGGACAGTACTGCAACTTATGGCTACACCTTC

clone_size: .
v_call: TRBV28
d_call: TRBD1
j_call: TRBJ1-1
cdr3_aa: CASSPPGQLTFF
cdr3_nt: TGTGCCAGCAGTCCCCCGGGACAGCTAACTTTCTTT

clone_size: few
v_call: TRBV9
d_call: .
j_call: TRBJ2-1
cdr3_aa: CASSVWSALNNEQFF
cdr3_nt: TGTGCCAGCAGCGTATGGTCCGCGTTAAACAATGAGCAGTTCTTC

clone_size: .
v_call: TRBV7-9
d_call: .
j_call: TRBJ1-6
cdr3_aa: CASSPLPRGYNSPLHF
cdr3_nt: TGTGCCAGCAGCCCACTGCCGAGGGGCTATAATTCACCCCTCCACTTT

clone_size: .
v_call: TRBV18
d_call: .
j_call: TRBJ1-1
cdr3_aa: CASSPSHREGNTEAFF
cdr3_nt: TGTGCCAGCTCACCGTCCCACAGAGAGGGGAACACTGAAGCTTTCTTT

clone_size: .
v_call: TRBV7-3
d_call: .
j_call: TRBJ1-1
cdr3_aa: CASSSGMGSDTEAFF
cdr3_nt: TGTGCCAGCAGTTCGGGAATGGGGTCGGACACTGAAGCTTTCTTT

clone_size: .
v_call: TRBV7-9
d_call: TRBD1
j_call: TRBJ1-1
cdr3_aa: CATRGDTEAFF
cdr3_nt: TGTGCCACCAGGGGGGACACTGAAGCTTTCTTT

clone_size: .
v_call: TRBV27
d_call: TRBD1
j_call: TRBJ1-1
cdr3_aa: CASSGTGGTEAFF
cdr3_nt: TGTGCCAGCAGCGGGACAGGGGGCACTGAAGCTTTCTTT

clone_size: few
v_call: TRBV6-1
d_call: .
j_call: TRBJ2-3
cdr3_aa: CASSEVFTDTQYF
cdr3_nt: TGTGCCAGCAGTGAAGTATTCACAGATACGCAGTATTTT

clone_size: .
v_call: TRBV5-4
d_call: .
j_call: TRBJ2-4
cdr3_aa: CASSLGGDVNIQYF
cdr3_nt: TGTGCCAGCAGCTTGGGAGGGGATGTAAACATTCAGTACTTC

clone_size: .
v_call: TRBV13
d_call: .
j_call: TRBJ1-2
cdr3_aa: CASSSWDKPLYGYTF
cdr3_nt: TGTGCCAGCAGCTCTTGGGACAAGCCTCTCTATGGCTACACCTTC

clone_size: .
v_call: TRBV10-3
d_call: TRBD2
j_call: TRBJ2-2
cdr3_aa: CAISERSGGFTGELFF
cdr3_nt: TGTGCCATCAGTGAACGTAGCGGGGGATTCACCGGGGAGCTGTTTTTT

clone_size: .
v_call: TRBV19
d_call: .
j_call: TRBJ1-2
cdr3_aa: CASSMGAVYGYTF
cdr3_nt: TGTGCCAGTAGTATGGGGGCGGTCTATGGCTACACCTTC

clone_size: .
v_call: TRBV4-1
d_call: .
j_call: TRBJ1-5
cdr3_aa: CASSPPGGGSQPQHF
cdr3_nt: TGCGCCAGCAGCCCGCCAGGCGGCGGGAGTCAGCCCCAGCATTTT